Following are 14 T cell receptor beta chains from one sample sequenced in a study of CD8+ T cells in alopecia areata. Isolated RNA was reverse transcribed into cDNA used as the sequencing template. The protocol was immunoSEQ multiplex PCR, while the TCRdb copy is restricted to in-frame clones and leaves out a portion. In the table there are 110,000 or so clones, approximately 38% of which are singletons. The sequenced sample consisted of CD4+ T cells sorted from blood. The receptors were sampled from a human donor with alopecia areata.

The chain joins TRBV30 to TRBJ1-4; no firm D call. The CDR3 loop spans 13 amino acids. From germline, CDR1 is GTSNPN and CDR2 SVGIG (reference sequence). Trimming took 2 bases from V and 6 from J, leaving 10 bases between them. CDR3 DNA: TGTGCCTGGAGTCCCTCCTTGTATGAAAAACTGTTTTTT. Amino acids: CAWSPSLYEKLFF.

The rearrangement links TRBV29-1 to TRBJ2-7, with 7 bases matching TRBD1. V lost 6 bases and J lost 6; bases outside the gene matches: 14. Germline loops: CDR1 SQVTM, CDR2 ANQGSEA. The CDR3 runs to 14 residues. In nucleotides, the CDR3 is TGCAGCGTCCGACAGGGCACGACGCTATCCGAGCAGTACTTC. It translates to CSVRQGTTLSEQYF.

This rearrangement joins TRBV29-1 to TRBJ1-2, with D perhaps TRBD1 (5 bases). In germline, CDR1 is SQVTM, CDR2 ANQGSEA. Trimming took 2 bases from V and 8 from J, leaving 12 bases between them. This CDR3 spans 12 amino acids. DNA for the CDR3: TGCAGCGTTGAAAGAGGGGTTCAGGGCTACACCTTC. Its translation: CSVERGVQGYTF.

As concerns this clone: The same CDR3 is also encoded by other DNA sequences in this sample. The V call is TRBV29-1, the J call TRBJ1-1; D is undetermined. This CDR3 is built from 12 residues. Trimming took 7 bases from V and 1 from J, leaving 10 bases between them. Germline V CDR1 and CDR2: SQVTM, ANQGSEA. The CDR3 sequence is CSADRTNTEAFF. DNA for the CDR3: TGCAGCGCCGACCGTACGAACACTGAAGCTTTCTTT. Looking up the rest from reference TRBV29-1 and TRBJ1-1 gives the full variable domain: SAVISQKPSRDICQRGTSLTIQCQVDSQVTMMFWYRQQPGQSLTLIATANQGSEATYESGFVIDKFPISRPNLTFSTLTVSNMSPEDSSIYLCSADRTNTEAFFGQGTRLTVV.

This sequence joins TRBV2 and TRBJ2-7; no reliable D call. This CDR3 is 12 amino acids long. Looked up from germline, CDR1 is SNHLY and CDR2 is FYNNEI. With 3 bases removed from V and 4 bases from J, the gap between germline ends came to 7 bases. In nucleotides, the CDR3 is TGTGCCAGCAGTGATGCCCCTTACGAGCAGTACTTC. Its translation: CASSDAPYEQYF.

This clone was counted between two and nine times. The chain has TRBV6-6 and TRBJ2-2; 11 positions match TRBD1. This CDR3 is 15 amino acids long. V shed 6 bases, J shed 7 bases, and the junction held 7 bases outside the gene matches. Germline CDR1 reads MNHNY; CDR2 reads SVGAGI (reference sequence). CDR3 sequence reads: CASSLGTGGIGELFF. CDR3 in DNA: TGTGCCAGCAGCCTCGGGACAGGGGGTATCGGGGAGCTGTTTTTT.

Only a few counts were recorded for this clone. CDR3 sequence reads: CASSPRLQETQYF. The CDR3 coding sequence is TGCGCCAGCAGCCCCCGCCTCCAAGAGACCCAGTACTTC. The chain links TRBV4-3 to TRBJ2-5; D not certain. The CDR3 sequence is 13 residues long. Deletions cut 4 bases from V and 1 base from J, with 7 bases between. Germline lookup yields CDR1 LGHNA and CDR2 YSLEER.

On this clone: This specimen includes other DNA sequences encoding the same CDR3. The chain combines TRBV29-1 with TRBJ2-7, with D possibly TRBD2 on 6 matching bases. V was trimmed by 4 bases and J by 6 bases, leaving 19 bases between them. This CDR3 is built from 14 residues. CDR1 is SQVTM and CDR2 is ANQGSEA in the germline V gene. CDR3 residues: CSVGSLAGVAEQYF. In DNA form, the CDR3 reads TGCAGCGTTGGGTCACTAGCAGGAGTGGCCGAGCAGTACTTC.

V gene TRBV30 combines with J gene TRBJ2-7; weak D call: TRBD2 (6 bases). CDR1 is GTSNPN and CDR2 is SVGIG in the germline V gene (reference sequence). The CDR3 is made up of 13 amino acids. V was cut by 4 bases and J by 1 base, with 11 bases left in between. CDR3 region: CAWTGGDSYEQYF. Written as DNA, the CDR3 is TGTGCCTGGACAGGCGGGGATTCCTACGAGCAGTACTTC.

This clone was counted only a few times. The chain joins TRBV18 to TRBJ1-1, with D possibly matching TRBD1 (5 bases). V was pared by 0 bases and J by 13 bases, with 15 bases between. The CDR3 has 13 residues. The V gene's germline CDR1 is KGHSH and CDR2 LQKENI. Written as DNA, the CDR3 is TGTGCCAGCTCACCACCGTTGAGGGGCTTGGTTTTCTTT. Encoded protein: CASSPPLRGLVFF. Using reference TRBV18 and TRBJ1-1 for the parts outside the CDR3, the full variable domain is NAGVMQNPRHLVRRRGQEARLRCSPMKGHSHVYWYRQLPEEGLKFMVYLQKENIIDESGMPKERFSAEFPKEGPSILRIQQVVRGDSAAYFCASSPPLRGLVFFGQGTRLTVV.

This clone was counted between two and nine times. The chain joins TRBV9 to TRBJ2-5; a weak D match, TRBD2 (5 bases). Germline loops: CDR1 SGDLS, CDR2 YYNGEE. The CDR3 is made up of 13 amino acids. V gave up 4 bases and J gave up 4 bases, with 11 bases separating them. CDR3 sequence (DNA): TGTGCCAGCAGCCGGGATCCAAGAGAGACCCAGTACTTC. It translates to CASSRDPRETQYF.

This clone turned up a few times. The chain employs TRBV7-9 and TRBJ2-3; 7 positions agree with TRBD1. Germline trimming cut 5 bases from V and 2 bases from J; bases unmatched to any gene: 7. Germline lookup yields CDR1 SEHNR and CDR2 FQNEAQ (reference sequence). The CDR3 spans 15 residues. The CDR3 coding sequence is TGTGCCAGCAGCCCATGGACAGGTACCACAGATACGCAGTATTTT. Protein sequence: CASSPWTGTTDTQYF.

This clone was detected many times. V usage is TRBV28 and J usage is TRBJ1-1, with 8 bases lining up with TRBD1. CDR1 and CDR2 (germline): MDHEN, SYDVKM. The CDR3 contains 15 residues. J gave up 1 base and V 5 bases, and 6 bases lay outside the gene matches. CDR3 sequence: CASSVWDRWNTEAFF. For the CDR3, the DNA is TGTGCCAGCAGTGTTTGGGACAGGTGGAACACTGAAGCTTTCTTT.

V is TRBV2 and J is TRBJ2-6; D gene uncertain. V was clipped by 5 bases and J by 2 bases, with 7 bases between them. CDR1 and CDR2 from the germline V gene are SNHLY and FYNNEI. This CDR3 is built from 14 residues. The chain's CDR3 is CASSNSAGANVLTF. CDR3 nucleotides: TGTGCCAGCAGTAACAGCGCTGGGGCCAACGTCCTGACTTTC.